The next 24 T cell receptor beta chains were all read from a single sample in a study of T cell responses to AZD1222 COVID-19 vaccine. Here immunoSEQ multiplex PCR was the method, and the copy in TCRdb shows in-frame clones only, minus some. The top ten clones hold approximately 5% of a sample with about 62,000 clones, around 90% of them seen once. Here the sequenced sample was peripheral blood, taken on day 0 of AZD1222 vaccination. The receptors here all came from an adult in good health.

A single count supports this clone. The V and J genes are TRBV19 and TRBJ1-4; D may be TRBD1 (6 bases). Trimming removed 5 bases from V and 3 bases from J, with 22 bases in between. Per germline, CDR1 LNHDA and CDR2 SQIVND (reference sequence). The CDR3 sequence is 18 residues long. The CDR3 sequence: CASSLPLRGSSSNEKLFF. CDR3 nucleotides: TGTGCCAGTAGTTTACCACTCAGGGGTAGTTCATCTAATGAAAAACTGTTTTTT. The variable domain in full, completed from reference TRBV19 and TRBJ1-4, reads DGGITQSPKYLFRKEGQNVTLSCEQNLNHDAMYWYRQDPGQGLRLIYYSQIVNDFQKGDIAEGYSVSREKKESFPLTVTSAQKNPTAFYLCASSLPLRGSSSNEKLFFGSGTQLSVL.

The V gene is TRBV15, the J gene TRBJ1-5, with D unresolved. The V gene lost 4 bases and the J gene lost 4 bases, with 2 bases spanning the gap. The CDR3 runs 11 residues. Germline V gene lookup returns CDR1 LNHNV and CDR2 YYDKDF (reference sequence). In nucleotides, the CDR3 is TGTGCCACCAGCACAAATCAGCCCCAGCATTTT. This codes for CATSTNQPQHF.

The genes are TRBV29-1 and TRBJ1-1, with D tentatively TRBD1 (5 bases). V was shortened by 1 base and J by 1 base, with 13 bases between the two germline ends. This CDR3 comprises 15 residues. CDR1 and CDR2 from the germline V gene are SQVTM and ANQGSEA. CDR3 protein: CSVEGDLGKNTEAFF. The CDR3 DNA is TGCAGCGTTGAAGGGGACTTAGGGAAGAACACTGAAGCTTTCTTT.

This chain links TRBV4-1 with TRBJ1-4; 7 bases fit TRBD1. The V gene end was trimmed by 3 bases and the J gene end by 13 bases; junction bases not matched to a gene: 14. The CDR3 has 15 amino acids. Germline lookup yields CDR1 MGHRA and CDR2 YSYEKL. In DNA, the CDR3 is TGCGCCAGCAGCCAGGGCTTACAGGGGTCTAGGATACTGTTTTTT. Protein product: CASSQGLQGSRILFF.

The V call is TRBV5-1, the J call TRBJ2-5; possibly TRBD1 for D (5 bases). The V gene lost 4 bases and the J gene lost 4 bases, with 14 bases spanning the gap. Germline assignment: CDR1 SGHRS and CDR2 YFSETQ. The CDR3 totals 14 residues. CDR3 protein: CASSPAQGLETQYF. CDR3 bases: TGCGCCAGCAGCCCTGCCCAGGGTTTAGAGACCCAGTACTTC. The whole variable domain, filled in from reference TRBV5-1 and TRBJ2-5, reads KAGVTQTPRYLIKTRGQQVTLSCSPISGHRSVSWYQQTPGQGLQFLFEYFSETQRNKGNFPGRFSGRQFSNSRSEMNVSTLELGDSALYLCASSPAQGLETQYFGPGTRLLVL.

The chain links TRBV28 to TRBJ1-1; the match to TRBD1 covers 10 bases. CDR1 and CDR2 from the germline V gene are MDHEN and SYDVKM. V lost 6 bases and J lost 5; bases outside the gene matches: 3. The CDR3 runs 13 residues. The DNA of the CDR3 is TGTGCCAGCAGGGGACAGGGGAAAACTGAAGCTTTCTTT. It codes for CASRGQGKTEAFF.

The chain joins TRBV6-5 to TRBJ2-2; 14 nucleotides line up with TRBD2. The V gene's germline CDR1 is MNHEY and CDR2 SVGAGI. Trimming took 10 bases from V and 4 from J; bases not matched to a gene: 5. This CDR3 is 15 amino acids long. The CDR3 bases are TGTGCCACCAGACTAGCGGGGGGGATCACCGGGGAGCTGTTTTTT. It encodes CATRLAGGITGELFF.

CDR3 nucleotides: TGTGCCAGTAGTTTGGCAGGGACTAACTATGGCTACACCTTC. It codes for CASSLAGTNYGYTF. V usage is TRBV19 and J usage is TRBJ1-2; possibly TRBD1 for D (5 bases). Germline V lookup: CDR1 LNHDA, CDR2 SQIVND (reference sequence). Trimming cost V 5 bases and J 0 bases, with 10 bases left between them. This CDR3 has 14 amino acids.

The rearrangement joins TRBV2 to TRBJ2-5; D is ambiguous. V lost 4 bases, J lost 5 bases, and 5 bases lay in between. There are 11 residues in the CDR3. From germline, CDR1 is SNHLY and CDR2 FYNNEI. The DNA of the CDR3 is TGTGCCAGCAGTGTAAGGGAGACCCAGTACTTC. Translating it yields CASSVRETQYF.

V and J are TRBV5-1 and TRBJ1-1; no firm D call. The CDR3 consists of 13 residues. The germline V and J ends were trimmed by 4 bases and 8 bases, with 15 bases remaining between them. Germline CDR1 and CDR2: SGHRS and YFSETQ. The CDR3 is CASSTGDQREAFF. CDR3 bases: TGCGCCAGCAGCACCGGAGACCAGAGAGAAGCTTTCTTT.

The V gene is TRBV28, the J gene TRBJ1-6; maybe TRBD1 (5 bases). CDR1 and CDR2 from the germline V gene are MDHEN and SYDVKM. The CDR3 loop spans 13 amino acids. V lost 2 bases and J 10 bases, leaving 9 bases between the germline ends. In nucleotides, the CDR3 is TGTGCCAGCAGTTTAAGGGGAGGGTCACCCCTCCACTTT. Protein product: CASSLRGGSPLHF.

The table lists this clone with a count of one. The chain couples TRBV7-8 to TRBJ1-2; D ambiguous. Trimming pared 6 bases from V and 0 bases from J, leaving 8 bases between. Germline V CDR1 and CDR2: SGHVS, FQNEAQ. The CDR3 is 13 residues long. This chain's CDR3 is CASSPDSNYGYTF. The CDR3 DNA follows: TGTGCCAGCAGTCCCGACTCTAACTATGGCTACACCTTC.

This clone was seen just once. The chain links TRBV10-3 to TRBJ1-5; weak D call: TRBD1 (5 bases). V was clipped by 2 bases and J by 6 bases, with 11 bases between them. This CDR3 is built from 14 residues. Germline V gene lookup returns CDR1 ENHRY and CDR2 SYGVKD. The CDR3 nucleotides read TGTGCCATCAGTGAGAGGGCAGGGTTTCAGCCCCAGCATTTT. Its translation is CAISERAGFQPQHF.

This chain links TRBV6-6 with TRBJ1-1, with D hard to call. The germline V gene has CDR1 MNHNY and CDR2 SVGAGI (reference sequence). Trimming left V 3 bases short and J 4 bases short, with 12 bases between. The CDR3 extends over 14 amino acids. CDR3 nucleotides: TGTGCCAGCAGTTATGGAGGCAGAGGCACTGAAGCTTTCTTT. This sequence encodes CASSYGGRGTEAFF.

This clone showed up just a few times. This chain connects TRBV18 to TRBJ2-3; D gene ambiguous. The ends were cut back, 0 bases at V and 6 bases at J, with 7 bases in the middle. The length of the CDR3 is 13 residues. CDR1 is KGHSH, CDR2 LQKENI, per germline. CDR3 nucleotides: TGTGCCAGCTCACCACCGGTGTTTGATACGCAGTATTTT. Translating it yields CASSPPVFDTQYF.

The rearrangement uses TRBV3-1 (or the pseudogene TRBV3-2) and TRBJ1-4; a weak D match, TRBD1 (5 bases). V was trimmed by 1 base and J by 8 bases, leaving 11 bases between them. This CDR3 is built from 14 residues. Germline V gives CDR1 LGHDT, CDR2 YNNKEL (reference sequence). The CDR3 nucleotides are TGTGCCAGCAGCCAAGCGAGGGGCGGCGAAAAACTGTTTTTT. This sequence encodes CASSQARGGEKLFF.

The chain combines TRBV5-6 with TRBJ2-1, with unresolved D. This CDR3 has 13 residues. The V gene lost 0 bases and the J gene lost 8 bases, with 9 bases spanning the gap. From germline, CDR1 is SGHDT and CDR2 YYEEEE. CDR3 coding DNA: TGTGCCAGCAGCTTGGTTCCAGCACATGAGCAGTTCTTC. Translation gives CASSLVPAHEQFF.

The chain recombines TRBV18 with TRBJ1-5, with 10 bases aligning to TRBD1. Germline V gives CDR1 KGHSH, CDR2 LQKENI. The CDR3 runs to 14 residues. The trim removed 10 bases at V and 4 bases at J, leaving 7 bases unmatched. CDR3 loop: CATRGQGGNQPQHF. For the CDR3, the DNA is TGTGCCACTCGAGGACAGGGGGGGAATCAGCCCCAGCATTTT.

This clone was observed once. The chain links TRBV7-2 to TRBJ1-3; D is unresolved. This CDR3 contains 14 residues. Germline V gene lookup returns CDR1 SGHTA and CDR2 FQGNSA. V was clipped by 3 bases and J by 1 base, with 7 bases between them. For the CDR3, the DNA is TGTGCCAGCAGCTTTGGCCATTCTGGAAACACCATATATTTT. This sequence encodes CASSFGHSGNTIYF.

This chain links TRBV10-3 with TRBJ2-7, with D possibly being TRBD1 or TRBD2 (5 bases each). The V and J ends lost 9 bases and 1 base respectively, with 10 bases between them. Germline lookup yields CDR1 ENHRY and CDR2 SYGVKD. CDR3 size: 12 residues. In DNA, the CDR3 is TGTGCCATGGGGACCGATTCCTACGAGCAGTACTTC. It specifies CAMGTDSYEQYF.

The chain has TRBV18 and TRBJ2-2; D unclear. This CDR3 has 13 amino acids. Germline values: CDR1 KGHSH, CDR2 LQKENI. The V gene lost 3 bases and the J gene lost 6 bases, with 8 bases spanning the gap. The CDR3 here is CASSPSWAGELFF. The CDR3 DNA sequence: TGTGCCAGCTCACCGTCATGGGCCGGGGAGCTGTTTTTT.

This clone was found a few times. This chain links TRBV7-9 with TRBJ2-3; the D is unclear. Germline V gene lookup returns CDR1 SEHNR and CDR2 FQNEAQ (reference sequence). The CDR3 length is 12 residues. Trimming stripped 5 bases from V and 2 bases from J, with 5 bases between. The CDR3 bases are TGTGCCAGCAGCCCGAACACAGATACGCAGTATTTT. This gives the protein CASSPNTDTQYF.

This chain joins TRBV20-1 and TRBJ1-2; D unresolved. Trimming took off 5 bases at V and 1 base at J, with 5 bases between the two ends. The germline V gene encodes CDR1 DFQATT and CDR2 SNEGSKA (reference sequence). CDR3 length: 11 amino acids. The CDR3 coding sequence is TGCAGTGCTGGGAATAACTATGGCTACACCTTC. Amino acids: CSAGNNYGYTF.

The chain uses TRBV7-9 and TRBJ1-5; TRBD1 aligns across 9 bases. Germline V gives CDR1 SEHNR, CDR2 FQNEAQ (reference sequence). V shed 5 bases, J shed 6 bases, and the junction held 20 bases outside the gene matches. This CDR3 has 19 residues. CDR3 amino acids: CASSLSGTGTVEGGQPQHF. DNA of the CDR3: TGTGCCAGCAGCCTCTCCGGGACAGGGACGGTTGAGGGGGGTCAGCCCCAGCATTTT.